Following are 13 T cell receptor beta chains from one sample sequenced in a study of B cell selection in AIRE deficiency. Using immunoSEQ multiplex PCR, the repertoire was profiled, and TCRdb retains in-frame clones only, with some absent. The profile covers under 25,000 clones, with about 97% appearing a single time and approximately 0.3% taken by the ten largest. CD4+CD127+ cells were sorted as the conventional CD4 T cells. The source material was conventional CD4+ T cells sorted from PBMCs. These receptors were collected from a human donor with AIRE deficiency.

The V gene is TRBV15, the J gene TRBJ1-5; maybe TRBD1 (6 bases). Germline V lookup: CDR1 LNHNV, CDR2 YYDKDF (reference sequence). The V end was cut by 1 base, the J end by 2 bases, with 18 bases between. CDR3 length equals 18 residues. CDR3 bases: TGTGCCACCAGCAGAGCCCTCACGAGGACAGTCGGCAATCAGCCCCAGCATTTT. This translates into CATSRALTRTVGNQPQHF.

The chain has TRBV7-9 and TRBJ1-1; D is possibly TRBD1 (5 bases). The CDR3 is 13 amino acids. The V and J ends lost 5 bases and 2 bases respectively, with 9 bases between them. Germline-derived CDR1 and CDR2 are SEHNR and FQNEAQ (reference sequence). This chain's CDR3 is CASSPGGNTEAFF. The CDR3 DNA is TGTGCCAGCAGCCCCGGGGGAAACACTGAAGCTTTCTTT.

The V call is TRBV11-1, the J call TRBJ2-5; D might be TRBD2 (5 bases). The length of the CDR3 is 13 residues. The V end lost 1 base, the J end lost 3 bases, and 6 bases lay between the germline ends. Germline V gives CDR1 SGHAT, CDR2 FQDESV (reference sequence). The DNA for the CDR3 is TGTGCCAGCAGCTTAGGAGCGGAAGAGACCCAGTACTTC. Protein sequence: CASSLGAEETQYF.

V is TRBV7-3 and J is TRBJ2-1; D is unclear. From germline, CDR1 is SGHTA and CDR2 FQGTGA. The CDR3 spans 13 residues. Trimming left V 4 bases short and J 8 bases short, with 12 bases between. The CDR3 loop reads CASSSSTTYEQFF. The CDR3 coding sequence is TGTGCCAGCAGCTCGTCCACGACCTATGAGCAGTTCTTC.

CDR3 bases: TGTGCCAGCAGTACCTTGAGGGGAAGAAGGGAGACCCAGTACTTC. This translates into CASSTLRGRRETQYF. The chain employs TRBV16 and TRBJ2-5, with D perhaps being TRBD1 or TRBD2 (5 bases each). Germline-derived CDR1 and CDR2 are KGHSY and FQNENV. This CDR3 is built from 15 residues. The V gene lost 6 bases and the J gene lost 5 bases, with 19 bases spanning the gap.

The V call is TRBV4-3, the J call TRBJ1-2; 10 positions agree with TRBD1. CDR1 and CDR2 from the germline V gene are LGHNA and YSLEER. Losses at the gene ends were 0 bases for V and 1 base for J; bases not matched to a gene: 8. The CDR3 is 18 residues long. CDR3 DNA: TGCGCCAGCAGCCAAGATAGGGGGGACAGGGGAGGTAACTATGGCTACACCTTC. Its protein product is CASSQDRGDRGGNYGYTF.

The rearrangement links TRBV10-2 to TRBJ1-5; tentatively, D is TRBD1 (6 bases). The CDR3 contains 16 residues. CDR1 and CDR2 from the germline V gene are WSHSY and SAAADI. V was shortened by 1 base and J by 4 bases, with 14 bases between the two germline ends. CDR3 in DNA: TGCGCCAGCAGTGAGTGGGGGGCAGGGGAGAATCAGCCCCAGCATTTT. It yields the protein CASSEWGAGENQPQHF.

The rearrangement joins TRBV11-3 to TRBJ2-5; possibly TRBD2 for D (6 bases). Trimming took off 5 bases at V and 3 bases at J, with 13 bases between the two ends. The germline V gene encodes CDR1 SGHNT and CDR2 YENEEA. The CDR3 runs 14 residues. This chain's CDR3 is CASSIGGVEETQYF. DNA of the CDR3: TGTGCCAGCAGCATAGGAGGGGTCGAAGAGACCCAGTACTTC. Full variable domain (missing parts from reference TRBV11-3 and TRBJ2-5): EAGVVQSPRYKIIEKKQPVAFWCNPISGHNTLYWYLQNLGQGPELLIRYENEEAVDDSQLPKDRFSAERLKGVDSTLKIQPAELGDSAVYLCASSIGGVEETQYFGPGTRLLVL.

Comments on this clone: Sequence at one end of the junction differs from germline and may be a read error. This chain connects TRBV5-1 to TRBJ1-2; D unclear. CDR3 size: 11 residues. Germline V gene sequence: CDR1 SGHRS, CDR2 YFSETQ. CDR3 sequence (DNA): TGCGCCAGCAGCTTGGACAGCTTACTTTACTTC. Its translation is CASSLDSLLYF.

This chain links TRBV5-5 with TRBJ1-1; D not resolved. CDR1 and CDR2 from the germline V gene are SGHKS and YYEKEE (reference sequence). CDR3 length equals 13 residues. Deletions cut 2 bases from V and 2 bases from J, with 7 bases between. Here the CDR3 DNA reads TGTGCCAGCAGCTTTGACACCAACACTGAAGCTTTCTTT. It codes for CASSFDTNTEAFF. Full variable domain (missing parts from reference TRBV5-5 and TRBJ1-1): DAGVTQSPTHLIKTRGQQVTLRCSPISGHKSVSWYQQVLGQGPQFIFQYYEKEERGRGNFPDRFSARQFPNYSSELNVNALLLGDSALYLCASSFDTNTEAFFGQGTRLTVV.

CDR3 sequence: CATSRDLKPGEAFF. In DNA, the CDR3 is TGTGCCACCAGCAGAGATCTAAAGCCGGGTGAAGCTTTCTTT. This chain connects TRBV15 to TRBJ1-1; D is unresolved. V was clipped by 0 bases and J by 7 bases, with 12 bases between them. This CDR3 is built from 14 residues. Per the germline V gene, CDR1 is LNHNV and CDR2 is YYDKDF (reference sequence).

The gene calls are TRBV6-5 and TRBJ2-7, with 11 bases matching TRBD2. Germline V gene sequence: CDR1 MNHEY, CDR2 SVGAGI. Unmatched junction bases numbered 7, after V lost 7 bases and J lost 2 bases. The CDR3 covers 15 residues. The CDR3 region has the DNA TGTGCCAGCAAGCGACCGGGACTAGCGGCCTACGAGCAGTACTTC. Translated, it gives CASKRPGLAAYEQYF.

V usage is TRBV5-1 and J usage is TRBJ2-2, with 10 bases lining up with TRBD1. V shed 2 bases, J shed 7 bases, and the junction held 5 bases outside the gene matches. Germline assignment: CDR1 SGHRS and CDR2 YFSETQ. The CDR3 covers 15 residues. The DNA for the CDR3 is TGCGCCAGCAGCTTTACGACAGGGGGCAACGGGGAGCTGTTTTTT. It specifies CASSFTTGGNGELFF.